These T cell receptor beta chains were read from a single sample in a study of human T cells and chemical hapten exposure. One entry per CDR3 protein results from TCRdb running MiXCR on the 5' RACE reads. Of 150,000 or so distinct CDR3 sequences listed, 4.1% are singletons. The source of these receptors is a female donor in good health. The conserved cysteine and the conserved F or W are not part of the CDR3 here. The order of the fields is V gene, CDR3 protein.

TRBV19 ASSRARTGELF
TRBV29-1 SGGTGAFNEQF
TRBV5-8 ASSLVADTQY
TRBV2 ASSGWRGEVKQF
TRBV24-1 ATSDTTSGTADTGELF
TRBV3-1 ASSHRTSGTTDTQY
TRBV23-1 ASSQYQAVSGANVLT
TRBV25-1 ASSTADRGNTGELF
TRBV20-1 SAARATSGAYNEQF
TRBV5-1 ASSSDDRASTDTQY
TRBV7-2 ASSLVRAGIGNTIY
TRBV29-1 SVEQGDYGYT
TRBV14 ASSVGLGRDNEQF
TRBV7-9 ASSQWGRGGVGMTYEQY
TRBV20-1 SARRGDLYGYT
TRBV19 ASSVTRNSNQPQH
TRBV6-5 ASRKIWQIDTQY
TRBV5-4 ASSEGQGAEAF
TRBV12-3/TRBV12-4 ASSLTGGARMNTEAF
TRBV4-3 ASSQEKGHYEQY
TRBV10-3 AISDNLGKAGAADTQY